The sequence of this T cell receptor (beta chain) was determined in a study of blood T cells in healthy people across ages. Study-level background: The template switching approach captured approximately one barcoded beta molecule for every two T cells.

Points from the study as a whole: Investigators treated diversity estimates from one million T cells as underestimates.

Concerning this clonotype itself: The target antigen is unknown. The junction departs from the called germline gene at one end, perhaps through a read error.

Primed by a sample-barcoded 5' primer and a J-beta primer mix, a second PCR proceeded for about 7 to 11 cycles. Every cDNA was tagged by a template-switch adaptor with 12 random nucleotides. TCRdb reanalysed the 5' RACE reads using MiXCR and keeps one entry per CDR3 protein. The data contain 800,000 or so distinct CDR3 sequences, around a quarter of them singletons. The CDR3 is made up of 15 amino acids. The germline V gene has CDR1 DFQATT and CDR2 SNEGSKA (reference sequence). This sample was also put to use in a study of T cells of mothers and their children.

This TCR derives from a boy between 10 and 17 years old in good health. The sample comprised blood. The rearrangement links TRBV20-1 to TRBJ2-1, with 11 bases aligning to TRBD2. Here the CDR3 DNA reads TGCAGTACTAGAGAACTAGCGGGGGAATGGAATGAGCAGTTCTTC. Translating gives CSTRELAGEWNEQFF.